One sample yielded the 5 T cell receptor beta chains listed below, sequenced in a study of human T cells and chemical hapten exposure. Stated time point: patch test 2, 6 weeks after DPC sensitization. Sample treatment: therapeutic diphenylcyclopropenone sensitization with weekly scalp DPC. TCRdb redid the calling of the RACE reads with MiXCR, one entry per CDR3 protein. Counted here are 80,000 to 95,000 distinct CDR3 sequences, 11% occurring once; the ten biggest clones make up 2.2%. Sample: whole blood, taken in connection with sensitization to the hapten diphenylcyclopropenone (DPC). Receptor source: a man aged 35-49 years with alopecia areata. Some clones in this sample may be carry-over from other donors' samples.

V gene TRBV19 combines with J gene TRBJ2-3; no firm D call. V was pared by 7 bases and J by 0 bases, with 11 bases between. This CDR3 comprises 14 residues. The germline V gene encodes CDR1 LNHDA and CDR2 SQIVND (reference sequence). The DNA of the CDR3 is TGTGCCAGTAAGGGCGGCCCTAGCACAGATACGCAGTATTTT. Translation gives CASKGGPSTDTQYF.

This clonotype was recorded at least ten times. The chain uses TRBV11-3 and TRBJ2-2; D is unclear. Deletions cut 5 bases from V and 2 bases from J, with 3 bases between. The CDR3 extends over 12 amino acids. Per the germline V gene, CDR1 is SGHNT and CDR2 is YENEEA. CDR3 nucleotide sequence: TGTGCCAGCAGCCAAAACACCGGGGAGCTGTTTTTT. As protein: CASSQNTGELFF.

The rearrangement uses TRBV5-1 and TRBJ2-1; a weak D match, TRBD2 (6 bases). From germline, CDR1 is SGHRS and CDR2 YFSETQ. CDR3 length: 16 amino acids. V lost 4 bases, J lost 8 bases, and 22 bases lay in between. CDR3 in amino acids: CASSPGEVGAGYEQFF. The CDR3 DNA reads as TGCGCCAGCAGCCCGGGGGAAGTGGGAGCTGGCTATGAGCAGTTCTTC. The variable domain in full, completed from reference TRBV5-1 and TRBJ2-1, reads KAGVTQTPRYLIKTRGQQVTLSCSPISGHRSVSWYQQTPGQGLQFLFEYFSETQRNKGNFPGRFSGRQFSNSRSEMNVSTLELGDSALYLCASSPGEVGAGYEQFFGPGTRLTVL.

This clonotype has more than one count but fewer than ten. The CDR3 loop reads CASSEEGQVGYGYTF. The CDR3 coding sequence is TGCGCCAGCAGCGAAGAGGGACAGGTCGGCTATGGCTACACCTTC. The chain joins TRBV5-1 to TRBJ1-2; 8 positions match TRBD1. V lost 4 bases, J lost 4 bases, and 9 bases stayed unmatched. Germline CDR1 is SGHRS and CDR2 is YFSETQ. The CDR3 consists of 15 residues.

This chain connects TRBV6-2 or TRBV6-3 to TRBJ2-2; 9 bases line up with TRBD1. The J segment lost 7 bases and the V segment lost 6 bases, leaving 6 bases of the junction unmatched. Germline V gene data show CDR1 as MNHEY and CDR2 as SVGEGT. The length of the CDR3 is 14 residues. CDR3 region: CASSRQGGNGELFF. The CDR3 bases are TGTGCCAGCAGCAGACAGGGGGGTAACGGGGAGCTGTTTTTT.